Below are 16 T cell receptor beta chains sequenced from a single sample in a study of cytomegalovirus exposure and HLA in healthy donors. PCR amplification relied on 60 Vbeta primers (plus 13 Jbeta primers). The method was immunoSEQ multiplex PCR; TCRdb's version includes in-frame clones alone and lacks a portion of them. The repertoire holds more than 80,000 clones, with more than 60% as singletons. Sequencing input: PBMCs. These TCRs come from a man aged 35-49 years in good health and CMV-seronegative.

V is TRBV12-5 and J is TRBJ2-5; 8 bases fit TRBD1. V lost 1 base, J lost 5 bases, and 6 bases stayed unmatched. Germline assignment: CDR1 LGHNT and CDR2 FRNRAP. The CDR3 contains 15 residues. For the CDR3, the DNA is TGTGCTAGTGGTTTGGGACAGGGGACGAGGGAGACCCAGTACTTC. This encodes CASGLGQGTRETQYF. The full variable domain, completed using reference TRBV12-5 and TRBJ2-5, is DARVTQTPRHKVTEMGQEVTMRCQPILGHNTVFWYRQTMMQGLELLAYFRNRAPLDDSGMPKDRFSAEMPDATLATLKIQPSEPRDSAVYFCASGLGQGTRETQYFGPGTRLLVL.

The V and J genes are TRBV4-1 and TRBJ2-3, with 7 nucleotides matching TRBD1. Germline V gene data show CDR1 as MGHRA and CDR2 as YSYEKL. CDR3 length: 15 amino acids. The V and J ends lost 0 bases and 0 bases, in that order; junction bases with no gene match: 0. The CDR3 spells CASSQEDRSTDTQYF. CDR3 DNA sequence: TGCGCCAGCAGCCAAGAGGACAGGAGCACAGATACGCAGTATTTT.

This clone was detected only a few times. V and J are TRBV27 and TRBJ2-7, with 7 nucleotides matching TRBD1. After removal of 3 bases from V and 2 bases from J, the junction contained 1 base not matched to a gene. Germline-derived CDR1 and CDR2 are MNHEY and SMNVEV (reference sequence). This CDR3 is built from 13 residues. As DNA, the CDR3 is TGTGCCAGCAGTTTTGACAGGGCCTACGAGCAGTACTTC. This gives the protein CASSFDRAYEQYF.

The V and J genes are TRBV2 and TRBJ2-3, with TRBD2 matching over 10 bases. Germline V gene data show CDR1 as SNHLY and CDR2 as FYNNEI. V gave up 2 bases and J gave up 3 bases; unmatched junction bases: 11. The CDR3 runs to 18 residues. This chain's CDR3 is CASSEFLGVAGGTDTQYF. As DNA, the CDR3 is TGTGCCAGCAGTGAATTCCTCGGGGTAGCGGGGGGAACAGATACGCAGTATTTT.

The chain is built from TRBV7-9 and TRBJ1-3; D is uncertain. CDR1 is SEHNR and CDR2 is FQNEAQ in the germline V gene (reference sequence). The CDR3 runs 15 residues. V was pared by 2 bases and J by 0 bases, with 8 bases between. CDR3 protein: CASSLTSVSGNTIYF. CDR3 in DNA: TGTGCCAGCAGCTTAACGTCGGTCTCTGGAAACACCATATATTTT. Based on the CDR3 plus reference TRBV7-9 and TRBJ1-3, the full variable domain is DTGVSQNPRHKITKRGQNVTFRCDPISEHNRLYWYRQTLGQGPEFLTYFQNEAQLEKSRLLSDRFSAERPKGSFSTLEIQRTEQGDSAMYLCASSLTSVSGNTIYFGEGSWLTVV.

The chain recombines TRBV18 with TRBJ2-5, with 7 nucleotides matching TRBD1. This CDR3 is 17 amino acids long. The germline gives CDR1 KGHSH, CDR2 LQKENI. Trimming cost V 3 bases and J 2 bases; bases outside gene matches: 12. The CDR3 DNA is TGTGCCAGCTCACCGCGCGGAACACAGGGGAGACAAGAGACCCAGTACTTC. Translating it yields CASSPRGTQGRQETQYF.

V gene TRBV19 combines with J gene TRBJ2-2; the D gene is possibly TRBD1 (6 bases). Deletions cut 7 bases from V and 5 bases from J, with 14 bases between. The CDR3 consists of 14 residues. Germline V lookup: CDR1 LNHDA, CDR2 SQIVND (reference sequence). The CDR3 nucleotides read TGTGCCAGTACGACGGTGGGGGCGACCGGGGAGCTGTTTTTT. Translating gives CASTTVGATGELFF.

V and J are TRBV10-3 and TRBJ2-4; 9 bases match TRBD2. This CDR3 spans 15 amino acids. CDR1 is ENHRY, CDR2 SYGVKD, per germline. After removal of 1 base from V and 7 bases from J, the junction contained 5 bases not matched to a gene. CDR3 protein: CAISEFGGGANIQYF. In DNA, the CDR3 is TGTGCCATCAGTGAGTTCGGCGGGGGGGCTAACATTCAGTACTTC.

The chain uses TRBV6-5 and TRBJ2-5, with D possibly matching TRBD1 (6 bases). The last part of the DNA fits TRBJ2-7 better; the J call may be wrong. The CDR3 contains 12 residues. Germline assignment: CDR1 MNHEY and CDR2 SVGAGI. The CDR3 region is CASRSDSYEQYF. The CDR3 DNA reads TGTGCCAGCAGATCGGACAGCTACGAGCAGTACTTC.

The V gene is TRBV6-1, the J gene TRBJ1-5; D is ambiguous. CDR1 is MNHNS, CDR2 SASEGT, per germline. The CDR3 runs to 16 residues. Trimming took off 4 bases at V and 5 bases at J, with 18 bases between the two ends. CDR3 protein: CASSGQRLRADQPQHF. The CDR3, as DNA: TGTGCCAGCAGTGGACAAAGGCTGAGGGCCGATCAGCCCCAGCATTTT.

This chain uses TRBV21-1 with TRBJ1-2; the D segment call TRBD1 is taken from the table without a DNA check. TRBV21-1 is a pseudogene segment. The CDR3 length is 14 residues. The CDR3 is CASKKGVGQGGYTF. For the CDR3, the DNA is TGTGCCAGCAAAAAGGGTGTAGGGCAGGGTGGCTACACCTTC.

This sequence joins TRBV5-1 and TRBJ1-1; D remains unclear. The germline V gene has CDR1 SGHRS and CDR2 YFSETQ. Trimming cost V 3 bases and J 1 base, with 10 bases left between them. This CDR3 comprises 14 residues. The CDR3 DNA is TGCGCCAGCAGCTCCCAGGCACGGAACACTGAAGCTTTCTTT. It yields the protein CASSSQARNTEAFF.

The rearrangement uses TRBV6-5 and TRBJ1-2, with 7 bases aligning to TRBD1. J gave up 4 bases and V 2 bases, and 10 bases lay outside the gene matches. Looked up from germline, CDR1 is MNHEY and CDR2 is SVGAGI. The CDR3 contains 16 residues. DNA for the CDR3: TGTGCCAGCAGTTACGACAAACAGGGGCAAGGCTATGGCTACACCTTC. Translation: CASSYDKQGQGYGYTF.

The chain combines TRBV5-1 with TRBJ2-7; TRBD1 matches at 11 bases. The CDR3 is made up of 16 amino acids. J lost 3 bases, V lost 6 bases, and 11 bases had no gene match. The V gene's germline CDR1 is SGHRS and CDR2 YFSETQ. CDR3 sequence (DNA): TGCGCCAGCACCTTACGTCCGGGACAGGGGGTCTACGAGCAGTACTTC. Protein product: CASTLRPGQGVYEQYF.

V usage is TRBV5-3 and J usage is TRBJ2-7; tentative D call: TRBD1 (5 bases). TRBV5-3 is marked as an open reading frame, function uncertain. V was shortened by 5 bases and J by 4 bases, with 16 bases between the two germline ends. The CDR3 runs to 14 residues. CDR3 DNA: TGTGCCAGAAGGAATTTTGACAGATTGTACGAGCAGTACTTC. Encoded protein: CARRNFDRLYEQYF.

This clone was seen more than once but under ten times. The chain recombines TRBV6-1 with TRBJ1-5; D might be TRBD1 (5 bases). Looked up from germline, CDR1 is MNHNS and CDR2 is SASEGT. The V gene lost 2 bases and the J gene lost 5 bases, with 7 bases spanning the gap. This CDR3 has 13 residues. Here the CDR3 reads CASSETGYQPQHF. As DNA, the CDR3 is TGTGCCAGCAGTGAAACAGGATATCAGCCCCAGCATTTT.